This TCR beta chain was sequenced during a study of blood T cell repertoires in COVID-19 (dated by TCRdb to 2020 to 2022). Study-level background: Collaborator samples came from the United States, Italy and Spain and covered acute and convalescent phases of COVID-19. Samples came from the ongoing ImmuneRACE study (first 160 participants) plus 1,254 subjects from 6 global collaborators. The prospective study material was composed of cDNA or gDNA derived from T cells, B-cell-depleted T cells, or PBMCs. HLA class I and class II types, where available, came from metadata supplied by the sample provider rather than from assay-based typing. Subjects who had been exposed to COVID-19, were actively infected with it, or had recovered from it provided the deeply sampled blood TCRbeta repertoires that made up the dataset. Sample metadata almost always included a de-identified subject ID, COVID-19 status, age in years and sex. The repertoires were released in a freely available public database intended as a resource for research on the immune response to SARS-CoV-2.

About this clone: Its recognized antigen is unknown. No much larger clone exists at a distance of one base, and base qualities are not known.

Trimming removed 0 bases from V and 4 bases from J, leaving 4 bases between the germline ends. CDR1 and CDR2 are drawn from the germline V gene (reference sequence): WNHNN, SYGVQD. The CDR3 measures 13 amino acids from cysteine to phenylalanine. Only the CDR3 DNA is retained, 39 bases long and in frame from the first base. Each collaborating institution followed its own protocols to collect whole blood in K2EDTA tubes. For TCRbeta analysis, collaborator samples were shipped as frozen whole blood, as isolated PBMCs, or as DNA extracted from either sample type. The full study reports these points: The quantity of clinical and demographic metadata differed by source and by participant and was supplied without curation.

TCRbeta CDR3 regions were amplified from genomic DNA by means of the immunoSEQ Assay, a bias-controlled multiplex PCR. For the original study's pipeline: Within the assay, amplification of reference gene primers was used to estimate how many nucleated cells each sample contained. To quantify the absolute abundance of each unique TCRbeta CDR3 rearrangement, sequence reads were collapsed and filtered. For each sample, productive Simpson clonality was calculated by taking the square root of Simpson's diversity index across productive rearrangements. The table comes from immuneACCESS by way of TCRdb, which keeps in-frame sequences with V and J called. Part of the clones is missing from these tables; in studies checked, under half for an unresolved V gene and the rest for unknown reasons. V, J and clone size are those of that table, while D and trimming were read from the DNA. In all, the sample holds about 74,000 clones, and roughly 79% of those were seen once. The top ten clonotypes cover around 20% of the sample.

The sample was peripheral blood. The rearrangement joined TRBV10-1 to TRBJ1-3, with no D gene named confidently. This sequence was found in a man between 65 and 79 years old with acute or convalescent COVID-19. The CDR3 reads as follows: CASSESRGNTIYF. In nucleotide form, the sequence is TGCGCCAGCAGTGAGTCGCGAGGAAACACCATATATTTT.